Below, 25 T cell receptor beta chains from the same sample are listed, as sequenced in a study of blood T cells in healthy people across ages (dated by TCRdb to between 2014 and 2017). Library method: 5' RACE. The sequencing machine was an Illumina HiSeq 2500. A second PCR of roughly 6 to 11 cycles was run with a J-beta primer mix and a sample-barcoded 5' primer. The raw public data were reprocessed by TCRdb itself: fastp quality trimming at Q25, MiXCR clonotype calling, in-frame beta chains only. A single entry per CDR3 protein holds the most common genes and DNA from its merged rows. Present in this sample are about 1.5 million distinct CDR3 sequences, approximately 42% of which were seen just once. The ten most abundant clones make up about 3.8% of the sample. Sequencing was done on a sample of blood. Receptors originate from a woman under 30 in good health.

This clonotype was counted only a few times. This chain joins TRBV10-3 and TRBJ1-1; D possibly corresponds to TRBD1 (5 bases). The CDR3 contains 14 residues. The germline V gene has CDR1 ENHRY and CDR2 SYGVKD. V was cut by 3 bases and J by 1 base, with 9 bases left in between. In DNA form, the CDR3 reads TGTGCCATCAGTGAAAGAGGGGAGAACACTGAAGCTTTCTTT. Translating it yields CAISERGENTEAFF.

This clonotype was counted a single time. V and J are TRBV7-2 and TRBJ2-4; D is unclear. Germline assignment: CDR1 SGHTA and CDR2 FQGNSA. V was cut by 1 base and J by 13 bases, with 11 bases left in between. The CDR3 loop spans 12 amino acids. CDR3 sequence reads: CASSLVGWSQYF. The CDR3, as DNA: TGTGCCAGCAGCTTAGTGGGATGGTCCCAGTACTTC.

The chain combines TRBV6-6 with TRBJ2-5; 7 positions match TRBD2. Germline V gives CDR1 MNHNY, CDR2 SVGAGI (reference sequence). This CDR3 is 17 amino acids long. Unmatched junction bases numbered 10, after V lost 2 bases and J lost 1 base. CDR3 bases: TGTGCCAGCAGTTACGGGTCGGGAGGAGGTAGCCAAGAGACCCAGTACTTC. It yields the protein CASSYGSGGGSQETQYF.

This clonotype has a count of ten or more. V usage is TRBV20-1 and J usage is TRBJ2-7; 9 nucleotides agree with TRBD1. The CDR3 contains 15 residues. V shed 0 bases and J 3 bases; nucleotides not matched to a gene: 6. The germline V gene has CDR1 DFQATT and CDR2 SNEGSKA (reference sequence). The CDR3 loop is CSARDPGQGIYEQYF. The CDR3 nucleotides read TGCAGTGCTAGAGACCCGGGACAGGGTATCTACGAGCAGTACTTC.

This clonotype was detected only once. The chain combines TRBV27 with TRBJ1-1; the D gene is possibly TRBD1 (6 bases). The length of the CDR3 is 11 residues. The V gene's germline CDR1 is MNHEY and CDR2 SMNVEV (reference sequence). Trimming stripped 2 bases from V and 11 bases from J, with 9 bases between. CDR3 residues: CASSLGGHAFF. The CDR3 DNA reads TGTGCCAGCAGTTTAGGGGGCCATGCTTTCTTT.

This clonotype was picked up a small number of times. The CDR3, as DNA: TGTGCCATCAGTGAGCAGGGAGCCTCTGGGGCCAACGTCCTGACTTTC. It yields the protein CAISEQGASGANVLTF. The chain combines TRBV10-3 with TRBJ2-6; D may be TRBD1 or TRBD2 (5 bases each). The V end was cut by 2 bases, the J end by 0 bases, with 8 bases between. Germline values: CDR1 ENHRY, CDR2 SYGVKD. The CDR3 runs to 16 residues.

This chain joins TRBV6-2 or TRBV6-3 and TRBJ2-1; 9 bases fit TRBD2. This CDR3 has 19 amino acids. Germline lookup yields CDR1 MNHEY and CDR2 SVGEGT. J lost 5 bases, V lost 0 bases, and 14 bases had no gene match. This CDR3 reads CASSYSRGGWASGNNEQFF. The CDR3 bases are TGTGCCAGCAGTTACTCGAGGGGCGGTTGGGCTAGCGGGAACAATGAGCAGTTCTTC.

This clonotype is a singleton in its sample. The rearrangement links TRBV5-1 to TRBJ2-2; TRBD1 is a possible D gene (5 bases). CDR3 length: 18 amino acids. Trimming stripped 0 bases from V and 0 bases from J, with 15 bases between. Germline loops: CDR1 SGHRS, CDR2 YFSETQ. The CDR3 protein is CASSLEISTDTNTGELFF. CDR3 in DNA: TGCGCCAGCAGCTTGGAAATTTCGACGGACACGAACACCGGGGAGCTGTTTTTT.

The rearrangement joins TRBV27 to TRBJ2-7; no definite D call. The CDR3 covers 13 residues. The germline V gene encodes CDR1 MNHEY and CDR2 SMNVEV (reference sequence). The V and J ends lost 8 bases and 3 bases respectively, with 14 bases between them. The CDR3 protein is CASSSGPDYEQYF. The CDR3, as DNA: TGTGCCAGCTCCTCCGGGCCAGACTACGAGCAGTACTTC.

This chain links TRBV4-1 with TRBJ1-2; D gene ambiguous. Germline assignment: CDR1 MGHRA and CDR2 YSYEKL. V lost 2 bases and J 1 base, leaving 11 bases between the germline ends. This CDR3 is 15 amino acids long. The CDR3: CASSQQDRFNYGYTF. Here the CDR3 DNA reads TGCGCCAGCAGCCAACAAGACCGTTTTAACTATGGCTACACCTTC.

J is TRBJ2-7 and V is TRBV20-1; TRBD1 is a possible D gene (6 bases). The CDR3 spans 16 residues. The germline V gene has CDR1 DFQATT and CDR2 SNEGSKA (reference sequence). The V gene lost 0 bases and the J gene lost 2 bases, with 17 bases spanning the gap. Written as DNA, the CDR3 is TGCAGTGCTAGAGATTTTCAGGGGCAGCATGCCTACGAGCAGTACTTC. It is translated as CSARDFQGQHAYEQYF.

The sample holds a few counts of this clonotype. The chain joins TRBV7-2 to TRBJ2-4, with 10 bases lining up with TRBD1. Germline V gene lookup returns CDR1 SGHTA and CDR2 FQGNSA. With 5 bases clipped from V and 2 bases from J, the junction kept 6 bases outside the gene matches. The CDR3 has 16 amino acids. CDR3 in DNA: TGTGCCAGCAGCATCGGACAGGGGGGGCCCAAAAACATTCAGTACTTC. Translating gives CASSIGQGGPKNIQYF.

The CDR3 coding sequence is TGTGCCAGCAGTGAAGAGGCGGGGGCATGGTATGGCTACACCTTC. It is translated as CASSEEAGAWYGYTF. J is TRBJ1-2 and V is TRBV6-1; weak D call: TRBD1 (6 bases). The CDR3 extends over 15 amino acids. The germline V gene has CDR1 MNHNS and CDR2 SASEGT. Trimming removed 1 base from V and 5 bases from J, with 14 bases in between.

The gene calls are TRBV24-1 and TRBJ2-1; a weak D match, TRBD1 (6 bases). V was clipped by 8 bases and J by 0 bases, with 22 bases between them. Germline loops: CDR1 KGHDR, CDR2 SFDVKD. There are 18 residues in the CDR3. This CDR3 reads CATITGHSQRSSYNEQFF. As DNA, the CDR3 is TGTGCCACCATTACGGGACACTCCCAAAGGAGCTCCTACAATGAGCAGTTCTTC.

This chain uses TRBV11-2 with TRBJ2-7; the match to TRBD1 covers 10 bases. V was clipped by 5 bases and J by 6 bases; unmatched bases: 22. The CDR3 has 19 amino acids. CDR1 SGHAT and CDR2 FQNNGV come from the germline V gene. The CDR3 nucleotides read TGTGCCAGCAGCCCCAATCACCTACTACCGGGACAGGGGATGCTCGAGCAGTACTTC. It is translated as CASSPNHLLPGQGMLEQYF.

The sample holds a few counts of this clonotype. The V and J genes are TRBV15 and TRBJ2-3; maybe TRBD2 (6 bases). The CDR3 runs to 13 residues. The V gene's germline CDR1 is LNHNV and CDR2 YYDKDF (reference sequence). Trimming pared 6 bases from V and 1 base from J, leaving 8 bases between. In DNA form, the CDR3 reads TGTGCCACCAGGTGGGAGGGCACAGATACGCAGTATTTT. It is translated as CATRWEGTDTQYF.

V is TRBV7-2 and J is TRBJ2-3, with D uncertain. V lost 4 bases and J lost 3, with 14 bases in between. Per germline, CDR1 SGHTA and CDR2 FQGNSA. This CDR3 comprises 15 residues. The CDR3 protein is CASSSPTIATDTQYF. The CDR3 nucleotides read TGTGCCAGCAGCTCGCCCACCATAGCTACAGATACGCAGTATTTT.

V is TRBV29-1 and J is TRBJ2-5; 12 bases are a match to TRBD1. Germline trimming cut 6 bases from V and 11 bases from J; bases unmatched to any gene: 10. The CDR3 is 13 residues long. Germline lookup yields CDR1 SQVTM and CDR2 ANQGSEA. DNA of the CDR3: TGCAGCGTCACGGGACAGGGGGCGCAAATACAGTACTTC. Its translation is CSVTGQGAQIQYF.

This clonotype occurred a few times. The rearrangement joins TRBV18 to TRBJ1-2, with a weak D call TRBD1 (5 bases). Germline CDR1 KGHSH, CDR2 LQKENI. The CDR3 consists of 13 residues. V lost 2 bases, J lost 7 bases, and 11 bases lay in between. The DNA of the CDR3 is TGTGCCAGCTCACCAATGGACATTCCTGGCTACACCTTC. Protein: CASSPMDIPGYTF. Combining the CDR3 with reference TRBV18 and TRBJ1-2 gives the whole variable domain NAGVMQNPRHLVRRRGQEARLRCSPMKGHSHVYWYRQLPEEGLKFMVYLQKENIIDESGMPKERFSAEFPKEGPSILRIQQVVRGDSAAYFCASSPMDIPGYTFGSGTRLTVV.

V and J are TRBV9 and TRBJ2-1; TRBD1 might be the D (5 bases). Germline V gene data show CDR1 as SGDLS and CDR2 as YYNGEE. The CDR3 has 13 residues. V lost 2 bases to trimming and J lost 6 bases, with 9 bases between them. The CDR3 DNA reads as TGTGCCAGCAGCGTTGAGACAGTCAATGAGCAGTTCTTC. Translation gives CASSVETVNEQFF.

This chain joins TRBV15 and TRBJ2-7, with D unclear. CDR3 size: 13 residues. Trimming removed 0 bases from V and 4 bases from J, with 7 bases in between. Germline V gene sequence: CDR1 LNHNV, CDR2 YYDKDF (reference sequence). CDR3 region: CATSRDPGYEQYF. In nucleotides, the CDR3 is TGTGCCACCAGCAGAGATCCCGGGTACGAGCAGTACTTC.

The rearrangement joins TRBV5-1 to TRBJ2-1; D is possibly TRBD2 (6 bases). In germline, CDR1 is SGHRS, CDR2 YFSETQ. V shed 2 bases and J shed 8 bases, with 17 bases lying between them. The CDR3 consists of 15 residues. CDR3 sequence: CASSLQLEGLHEQFF. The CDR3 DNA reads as TGCGCCAGCAGCTTACAGCTGGAGGGCCTCCATGAGCAGTTCTTC.

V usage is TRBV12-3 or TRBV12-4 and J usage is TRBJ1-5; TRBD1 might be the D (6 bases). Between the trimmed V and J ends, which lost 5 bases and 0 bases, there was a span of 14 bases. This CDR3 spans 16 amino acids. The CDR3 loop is CASSQQGLVSNQPQHF. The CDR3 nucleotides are TGTGCCAGCAGTCAACAGGGACTGGTTAGCAATCAGCCCCAGCATTTT.

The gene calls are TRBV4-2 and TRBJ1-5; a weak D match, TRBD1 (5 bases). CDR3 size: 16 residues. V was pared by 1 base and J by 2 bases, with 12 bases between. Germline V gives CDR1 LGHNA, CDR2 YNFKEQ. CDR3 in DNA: TGTGCCAGCAGCCAAGTTAATGGGGCAGGCAATCAGCCCCAGCATTTT. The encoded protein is CASSQVNGAGNQPQHF.

Here the CDR3 reads CASGLPRLAGELSYNEQFF. The CDR3 DNA reads as TGTGCTAGTGGTTTGCCCCGACTAGCGGGAGAGCTCTCATACAATGAGCAGTTCTTC. V usage is TRBV12-5 and J usage is TRBJ2-1, with 12 bases that match TRBD2. This CDR3 is built from 19 residues. Trimming took 2 bases from V and 4 from J; bases not matched to a gene: 12. Germline CDR1 reads LGHNT; CDR2 reads FRNRAP.